This is a list of T cell receptor beta chains from one sample in a study of blood T cell repertoires in COVID-19. Generated by immunoSEQ multiplex PCR, the TCRdb table keeps only in-frame clones and is missing some. The table includes 200,000 to 300,000 clones, 85% to 90% detected once. Material for sequencing was peripheral blood. These receptors all stem from a woman aged 40-49 years with acute or convalescent COVID-19. Both conserved end residues are part of each CDR3. Each record gives: CDR3 DNA, CDR3 protein, clone size, J gene, V gene, D gene. A D gene is named only where the DNA matches it firmly. The size entry is marked missing in some rows and otherwise reads once, few, many or a size class.

TGTGCCACCAGCAGTTTCATTCCCATGAACACTGAAGCTTTCTTT	CATSSFIPMNTEAFF	-	TRBJ1-1	TRBV15	-
TGTGCCAGCAGCTCCTTTCGGAACATTCAGTACTTC	CASSSFRNIQYF	-	TRBJ2-4	TRBV5-6	-
TGTGCCAGCAGTCCGACAGGGTTGAAGAACACTGAAGCTTTCTTT	CASSPTGLKNTEAFF	-	TRBJ1-1	TRBV6-5	TRBD1
TGCGCCAGCAGCCTGGATTTGCGGGGGGACTACACCTTC	CASSLDLRGDYTF	-	TRBJ1-2	TRBV5-1	-
TGTGCCAGCAGCCAAGATGGTAGGGGGCTCGGGATCGGGAATGAGCAGTTCTTC	CASSQDGRGLGIGNEQFF	-	TRBJ2-1	TRBV3-1/TRBV3-2	TRBD1
TGTGCCAGCAGCTTCTTTTCCGGTCACTCTGGAAACACCATATATTTT	CASSFFSGHSGNTIYF	-	TRBJ1-3	TRBV7-2	-
TGTGCCAGCAGTGAGACTAGGACAGGGGCAAGCGCCAAGGCATATGGCTACACCTTC	CASSETRTGASAKAYGYTF	-	TRBJ1-2	TRBV2	TRBD1
TGTGCCTGGACCCGACAGCCCCAATATAATTCACCCCTCCACTTT	CAWTRQPQYNSPLHF	-	TRBJ1-6	TRBV30	-
TGTGCCAGCAGCCTTGACAGGGGATTTGGAAACACCATATATTTT	CASSLDRGFGNTIYF	-	TRBJ1-3	TRBV28	TRBD1
TGTGCCAGCAGCTTTGGGGCCGGGGGAAAAGTAGGGGATACGCAGTATTTT	CASSFGAGGKVGDTQYF	-	TRBJ2-3	TRBV7-9	-
TGTGCCAGCAGCGGGGGAGGAGATGTCACGCAGTATTTT	CASSGGGDVTQYF	-	TRBJ2-3	TRBV5-5	-
TGTGCCAGCAGTTACCTAGGCTACGGCACTGAAGCTTTCTTT	CASSYLGYGTEAFF	-	TRBJ1-1	TRBV6-2/TRBV6-3	-
TGCGCCAGCAGCCCCCCACCGGGCAGGTCCCGGGAGAACACTGAAGCTTTCTTT	CASSPPPGRSRENTEAFF	-	TRBJ1-1	TRBV5-1	-
TGTGCCAGCAGCTCTGCGGGGGGTGGCGGTGAGCAGTTCTTC	CASSSAGGGGEQFF	-	TRBJ2-1	TRBV4-2	TRBD2
TGCGCCACCGGGACTAGTTCTGGCACAGATACGCAGTATTTT	CATGTSSGTDTQYF	-	TRBJ2-3	TRBV5-1	TRBD2
TGTGCCAGCAGCTTCGACAGGGTGGTAGCTTTCTTT	CASSFDRVVAFF	-	TRBJ1-1	TRBV7-8	TRBD1
TGTGCCAGCAGTGACACGGGACTAGCGGGGGGTACGAACACCGGGGAGCTGTTTTTT	CASSDTGLAGGTNTGELFF	-	TRBJ2-2	TRBV6-4	TRBD2
TGCGCCAGCAGGGGACAGGGGGACTATGGCTACACCTTC	CASRGQGDYGYTF	-	TRBJ1-2	TRBV5-1	TRBD1
TGTGCCTGCCCCCGGATTGGGTGGCCGCGGAAAAAACTGTTTTTT	CACPRIGWPRKKLFF	once	TRBJ1-4	TRBV30	-
TGTGCCAGCGGTCCCAGGGACACTGAAGCTTTCTTT	CASGPRDTEAFF	few	TRBJ1-1	TRBV6-5	-
TGTGCCAGCAGCTTACCAGCGAATTCACCCCTCCACTTT	CASSLPANSPLHF	-	TRBJ1-6	TRBV7-9	-
TGCGCCAGCAGCCTTGGCGGGGGGGCCAAGGATACGCAGTATTTT	CASSLGGGAKDTQYF	-	TRBJ2-3	TRBV5-1	TRBD2
TGTGCCAGCTCGGCTTCCGGGGTATGGGATTCTGAAGCTTTCTTT	CASSASGVWDSEAFF	-	TRBJ1-1	TRBV18	-
TGTGCCAGCAGCCCCCGTGCGGTGGCGGGGGCCAATGAGCAGTTCTTC	CASSPRAVAGANEQFF	-	TRBJ2-1	TRBV9	-
TGTGCCAGCAGCATCCCCGGCGGGGGATCGTCAGATACGCAGTATTTT	CASSIPGGGSSDTQYF	once	TRBJ2-3	TRBV5-4	TRBD2
TGTGCCGCCCACGGAAAAGGGCTGGGGAGGACTGAAGCTTTCTTT	CAAHGKGLGRTEAFF	-	TRBJ1-1	TRBV30	-
TGTGCCAGCAGTGTCCCAGCGGGGGGGCAAGAGACCCAGTACTTC	CASSVPAGGQETQYF	-	TRBJ2-5	TRBV2	TRBD2
TGTGCCAGCAGCCAACTAGTGAGAGAAACAGGGGTAGATGAAAAACTGTTTTTT	CASSQLVRETGVDEKLFF	-	TRBJ1-4	TRBV7-9	TRBD1
TGTGCCACCAGCAGGGACAGGGTCTGGAAAAAACTGTTTTTT	CATSRDRVWKKLFF	-	TRBJ1-4	TRBV15	TRBD1